These T cell receptor beta chains were read from a single sample in a study of blood T cell repertoires in COVID-19. Profiling relied on immunoSEQ multiplex PCR, and the TCRdb table lists in-frame clones only, not all of them. The sample lists around 140,000 clones; about 91% were seen once. Material: peripheral blood. These receptors all come from a woman aged 45-65 years with acute or convalescent COVID-19. The CDR3 runs from the conserved cysteine through the conserved F or W. The D gene is left open where the match is weak. Where a row states a size, it is once, few, many or the class of an expanded clone; other rows omit it.

DNA	CDR3	D	J	size	V	length
TGTGCCAGTACCGCAGCGGGAACAGGGAACAATGAGCAGTTCTTC	CASTAAGTGNNEQFF	.	TRBJ2-1	.	TRBV19	15
TGTGCCAGCAGCTTAGTGGGGTCCAGGGGGCTTAACACTGAAGCTTTCTTT	CASSLVGSRGLNTEAFF	TRBD1	TRBJ1-1	.	TRBV7-2	17
TGTGCCAGCAGCCACACAGGGAGATATAGCAATCAGCCCCAGCATTTT	CASSHTGRYSNQPQHF	.	TRBJ1-5	.	TRBV4-2	16
TGCGCCAGCAGCTTCTCGTCAGCGCGGGGTGAAAAACTGTTTTTT	CASSFSSARGEKLFF	.	TRBJ1-4	once	TRBV5-1	15
TGTGCCAGCAGCCAAGTCGGAGTCCACTCTGGAAACACCATATATTTT	CASSQVGVHSGNTIYF	.	TRBJ1-3	once	TRBV3-1/TRBV3-2	16
TGTGCCAGCAGCCCCAAGCTCCAGGACATCTTGTACTTC	CASSPKLQDILYF	.	TRBJ2-7	.	TRBV9	13
TGTGCCAGCAGCCTGGGACTAGCGGGTGCAGATACGCAGTATTTT	CASSLGLAGADTQYF	TRBD2	TRBJ2-3	few	TRBV5-5	15
TGTGCCTGGAGTGGAAGGACAGGCTATGGCTACACCTTC	CAWSGRTGYGYTF	TRBD1	TRBJ1-2	.	TRBV30	13
TGCGCCAGCAGCCCCCGGGCTAGCGGGGGGGCAGATACGCAGTATTTT	CASSPRASGGADTQYF	TRBD2	TRBJ2-3	.	TRBV4-1	16
TGCGCCAGCAGTCCTCCCCCGGGTACTGGAAACACCATATATTTT	CASSPPPGTGNTIYF	.	TRBJ1-3	.	TRBV10-1	15
TGCGCCATCTCGGGGGGGGTTGGAAATCAGCCCCAGCATTTT	CAISGGVGNQPQHF	.	TRBJ1-5	.	TRBV10-2	14
TGTGCCTGGGCAGGGGTTAGAGGGGCCAACGTCCTGACTTTC	CAWAGVRGANVLTF	.	TRBJ2-6	.	TRBV30	14
TGTGCCAGTAGTATTAACCACAGTCCCTTCAATGAAAAACTGTTTTTT	CASSINHSPFNEKLFF	.	TRBJ1-4	.	TRBV19	16
TGTGCCAGCAGTGATCTTTGGGCAGGGGTAGCCAAAAACATTCAGTACTTC	CASSDLWAGVAKNIQYF	.	TRBJ2-4	.	TRBV2	17
TGCAGCGTGGAGGGGGACAGGGCCCCAGATACGCAGTATTTT	CSVEGDRAPDTQYF	TRBD1	TRBJ2-3	.	TRBV29-1	14
TGTGCCAGTAGTATCCCCAGGTCGAACACCGGGGAGCTGTTTTTT	CASSIPRSNTGELFF	.	TRBJ2-2	.	TRBV19	15
TGTGCCAGCAGCTCCTATCCTATTCGCACAGATACGCAGTATTTT	CASSSYPIRTDTQYF	.	TRBJ2-3	.	TRBV11-2	15
TGTGCCATCAGTGCAGTTTACACTGAAGCTTTCTTT	CAISAVYTEAFF	.	TRBJ1-1	.	TRBV10-3	12
TGTGCCAGCAGTGGTCCCGGGACATCGAACTCTGGAAACACCATATATTTT	CASSGPGTSNSGNTIYF	.	TRBJ1-3	.	TRBV28	17
TGCGCCAGCAGCTGGACAGCCCTAGGAGGAGATGAGACCCAGTACTTC	CASSWTALGGDETQYF	.	TRBJ2-5	.	TRBV5-1	16
TGTGCCAGCAAAATATATCCGGGACAGGGGACACACACTGAAGCTTTCTTT	CASKIYPGQGTHTEAFF	TRBD1	TRBJ1-1	.	TRBV27	17
TGTGCCACCAGCAGAGAGGTTCAGGGGACTAGCGGGGGTTGGACCCAGTACTTC	CATSREVQGTSGGWTQYF	TRBD2	TRBJ2-5	.	TRBV15	18
TGTGCCAGCAGTTTACAGTACCGCAACACTGAAGCTTTCTTT	CASSLQYRNTEAFF	.	TRBJ1-1	once	TRBV27	14
TGTGCCTGGAGTGTACGCGGTGAAGCTTTCTTT	CAWSVRGEAFF	.	TRBJ1-1	.	TRBV30	11
TGTGCCAGCAGGAAAGTAGGGGACACTGAAGCTTTCTTT	CASRKVGDTEAFF	.	TRBJ1-1	once	TRBV21-1	13
TGTGCCAGCAGTCCCCGGGGAGCACTGGAAGCTTTCTTT	CASSPRGALEAFF	.	TRBJ1-1	.	TRBV27	13
TGCGCCAGCAGCCAATGGTGGGGGCACTTTAATGAAAAACTGTTTTTT	CASSQWWGHFNEKLFF	.	TRBJ1-4	few	TRBV4-1	16
TGTGCCACCAGTGATTTGAGGCTAGCGGGGAGCGACTCCTACAATGAGCAGTTCTTC	CATSDLRLAGSDSYNEQFF	TRBD2	TRBJ2-1	.	TRBV24-1	19
TGTGCCAGCAGCGGACGAAGCGGGAGCCTATATGTCGATACGCAGTATTTT	CASSGRSGSLYVDTQYF	TRBD2	TRBJ2-3	.	TRBV7-8	17
TGTGCCATCCGGGACAGGGACGGCTACGAGCAGTACTTC	CAIRDRDGYEQYF	TRBD1	TRBJ2-7	.	TRBV10-3	13
TGTGCCAGCAGCAAGCACCGGGACAGGGGGTTCCGGGAGCTGTTTTTT	CASSKHRDRGFRELFF	.	TRBJ2-2	.	TRBV21-1	16
TGTGCCAGCAGTGGTGATGCGGGGGAGCAGTACTTC	CASSGDAGEQYF	.	TRBJ2-7	few	TRBV25-1	12
TGTGCCAGCAGCTTTTCAGGGGAAGGTGGCTACACCTTC	CASSFSGEGGYTF	.	TRBJ1-2	.	TRBV7-9	13
TGCGCCAGCAGCTTGGTACTCCCGGGAGGACCCACAGATACGCAGTATTTT	CASSLVLPGGPTDTQYF	TRBD2	TRBJ2-3	.	TRBV5-1	17
TGTGCCAGTAGTATGACAGGGGACTCTGGAAACACCATATATTTT	CASSMTGDSGNTIYF	TRBD1	TRBJ1-3	.	TRBV19	15
TGCGCCAGCAGCTCCGCTCGACAGTCCATGAACACTGAAGCTTTCTTT	CASSSARQSMNTEAFF	.	TRBJ1-1	.	TRBV5-1	16
TGTGCCAGCAGCTTAGAGCTAGCGGGGAACACCGGGGAGCTGTTTTTT	CASSLELAGNTGELFF	TRBD2	TRBJ2-2	.	TRBV7-2	16
TGTGCCAGTAGTACGATGACTAGCGGGGACCCCTACAATGAGCAGTTCTTC	CASSTMTSGDPYNEQFF	TRBD2	TRBJ2-1	.	TRBV19	17
TGTGCCAGCAGCCCGGCCGGGTTCGACGAGCAGTACTTC	CASSPAGFDEQYF	.	TRBJ2-7	.	TRBV7-3	13
TGTGCCAGCTCCGGGACAGGCAATCAGCCCCAGCATTTT	CASSGTGNQPQHF	TRBD1	TRBJ1-5	.	TRBV9	13
TGCAGCGTTGGAGCGGGAGTGAACACCGGGGAGCTGTTTTTT	CSVGAGVNTGELFF	TRBD2	TRBJ2-2	.	TRBV29-1	14
TGTGCCAGTACGGTGGGAGGGGCGTCCACTGAAGCTTTCTTT	CASTVGGASTEAFF	.	TRBJ1-1	.	TRBV2	14
TGTGCCAGCGGAACGGGAGGAAATAATTCACCCCTCCACTTT	CASGTGGNNSPLHF	.	TRBJ1-6	.	TRBV9	14
TGCAGCTCAGAGGGAGGGTTTGAAGCTTTCTTT	CSSEGGFEAFF	.	TRBJ1-1	.	TRBV29-1	11
TGCGCCAGCAGCTTGGTGGGACAGGGGACCGGGGCCAACGTCCTGACTTTC	CASSLVGQGTGANVLTF	TRBD1	TRBJ2-6	.	TRBV5-1	17
TGTGCCAGCAGACCCGGACAGTACTATGGCTACACCTTC	CASRPGQYYGYTF	.	TRBJ1-2	.	TRBV6-5	13
TGTGCCAGCAGCTTGACCGGGACAGACTCTGGAAACACCATATATTTT	CASSLTGTDSGNTIYF	TRBD1	TRBJ1-3	.	TRBV11-2	16
TGTGCCACGGGGCTCATGACCGGGACAGGGAACAATGAGCAGTTCTTC	CATGLMTGTGNNEQFF	TRBD1	TRBJ2-1	.	TRBV24-1	16
TGTGCCTCAGGACAGGGCACAGATACGCAGTATTTT	CASGQGTDTQYF	TRBD1	TRBJ2-3	.	TRBV30	12
TGTGCCGCAGCTGGGGAGGTCAACCTCCGGGAGCAGTACTTC	CAAAGEVNLREQYF	.	TRBJ2-7	.	TRBV2	14
TGTGCCAGCAGCCCTTCCTGGACTAGCGGGGGGCCACCTAGCTCCTACGAGCAGTACTTC	CASSPSWTSGGPPSSYEQYF	TRBD2	TRBJ2-7	.	TRBV3-1/TRBV3-2	20
TGTGCCAGCAGTTTAGGACCCTCGGGAGGCAATCAGCCCCAGCATTTT	CASSLGPSGGNQPQHF	.	TRBJ1-5	.	TRBV6-6	16
TGTGCCAGCAGCTTTGTTACAGGGATGAACACTGAAGCTTTCTTT	CASSFVTGMNTEAFF	.	TRBJ1-1	.	TRBV7-9	15
TGTGCCAGCACCAGGGACAGGGGATCGGATGAGCAGTTCTTC	CASTRDRGSDEQFF	TRBD1	TRBJ2-1	.	TRBV6-5	14